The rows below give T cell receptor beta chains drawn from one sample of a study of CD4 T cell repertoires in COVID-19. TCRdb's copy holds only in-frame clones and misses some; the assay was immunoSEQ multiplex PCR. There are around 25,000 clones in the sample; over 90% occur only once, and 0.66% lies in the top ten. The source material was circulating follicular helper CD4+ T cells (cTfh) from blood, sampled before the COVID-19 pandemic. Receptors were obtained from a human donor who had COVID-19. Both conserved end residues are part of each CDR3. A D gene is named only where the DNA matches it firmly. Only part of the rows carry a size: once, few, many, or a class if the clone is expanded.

cdr3_aa: CASSYTSGGALFF; cdr3_nt: TGTGCCAGCAGCTATACCTCTGGAGGGGCCCTGTTTTTT; v_call: TRBV5-6; clone_size: NA; d_call: NA; j_call: TRBJ1-4
cdr3_aa: CASSSAGSTDTQYF; cdr3_nt: TGTGCCAGCAGTTCGGCGGGTTCCACAGATACGCAGTATTTT; v_call: TRBV28; clone_size: NA; d_call: NA; j_call: TRBJ2-3
cdr3_aa: CASSPRTGSYEQYF; cdr3_nt: TGTGCCAGCAGCCCCCGGACAGGTTCCTACGAGCAGTACTTC; v_call: TRBV7-7; clone_size: NA; d_call: TRBD1; j_call: TRBJ2-7
cdr3_aa: CASSKGAPGNNSPLHF; cdr3_nt: TGTGCCAGTAGTAAAGGTGCGCCGGGGAATAATTCACCCCTCCACTTT; v_call: TRBV19; clone_size: NA; d_call: NA; j_call: TRBJ1-6
cdr3_aa: CAPRLGTGKAEQYF; cdr3_nt: TGTGCCCCCCGCCTAGGGACAGGGAAGGCCGAGCAGTACTTC; v_call: TRBV27; clone_size: NA; d_call: TRBD1; j_call: TRBJ2-7
cdr3_aa: CASQRSHSGTTVQETQYF; cdr3_nt: TGTGCCAGCCAACGTAGTCATTCCGGGACTACCGTACAAGAGACCCAGTACTTC; v_call: TRBV2; clone_size: few; d_call: TRBD2; j_call: TRBJ2-5
cdr3_aa: CASSFPWQGNYGYTF; cdr3_nt: TGTGCCAGCAGCTTCCCGTGGCAGGGGAACTATGGCTACACCTTC; v_call: TRBV5-4; clone_size: NA; d_call: NA; j_call: TRBJ1-2
cdr3_aa: CASSLTGTGSNYGYTF; cdr3_nt: TGTGCCAGCAGCTTAACAGGGACAGGTTCAAACTATGGCTACACCTTC; v_call: TRBV7-3; clone_size: NA; d_call: TRBD1; j_call: TRBJ1-2
cdr3_aa: CASSLGAAYGYTF; cdr3_nt: TGTGCCAGCAGCTTAGGGGCAGCCTATGGCTACACCTTC; v_call: TRBV7-9; clone_size: NA; d_call: NA; j_call: TRBJ1-2
cdr3_aa: CASRTRLEATGELFF; cdr3_nt: TGCGCCAGCAGAACAAGGCTAGAAGCCACCGGGGAGCTGTTTTTT; v_call: TRBV4-1; clone_size: NA; d_call: NA; j_call: TRBJ2-2
cdr3_aa: CASKTGRYNEQFF; cdr3_nt: TGTGCCAGCAAGACAGGACGGTACAATGAGCAGTTCTTC; v_call: TRBV6-1; clone_size: NA; d_call: NA; j_call: TRBJ2-1
cdr3_aa: CASSLQGAWTEAFF; cdr3_nt: TGTGCCAGCTCACTACAGGGGGCTTGGACTGAAGCTTTCTTT; v_call: TRBV18; clone_size: NA; d_call: TRBD1; j_call: TRBJ1-1
cdr3_aa: CASSDRGHSYEQYF; cdr3_nt: TGTGCCAGCTCGGACAGGGGCCACTCCTACGAGCAGTACTTC; v_call: TRBV5-6; clone_size: NA; d_call: TRBD1; j_call: TRBJ2-7
cdr3_aa: CATNSPDTQYF; cdr3_nt: TGCGCCACCAACAGCCCAGATACGCAGTATTTT; v_call: TRBV10-2; clone_size: NA; d_call: NA; j_call: TRBJ2-3
cdr3_aa: CASSKGGQDSYEQYF; cdr3_nt: TGTGCCAGCAGCAAAGGTGGGCAGGACTCCTACGAGCAGTACTTC; v_call: TRBV21-1; clone_size: NA; d_call: NA; j_call: TRBJ2-7
cdr3_aa: CSARPQETQYF; cdr3_nt: TGCAGTGCCAGGCCGCAAGAGACCCAGTACTTC; v_call: TRBV20-1; clone_size: NA; d_call: NA; j_call: TRBJ2-5
cdr3_aa: CASSQRTSGEETQYF; cdr3_nt: TGTGCCAGCAGCCAGAGGACTAGCGGAGAAGAGACCCAGTACTTC; v_call: TRBV7-2; clone_size: few; d_call: TRBD2; j_call: TRBJ2-5
cdr3_aa: CASSLASAGGGNIQYF; cdr3_nt: TGCGCCAGCAGCTTGGCTTCTGCGGGAGGCGGAAACATTCAGTACTTC; v_call: TRBV5-1; clone_size: once; d_call: TRBD2; j_call: TRBJ2-4
cdr3_aa: CASKPPGVYGYTF; cdr3_nt: TGCGCCAGCAAACCCCCGGGAGTCTATGGCTACACCTTC; v_call: TRBV5-1; clone_size: NA; d_call: NA; j_call: TRBJ1-2
cdr3_aa: CASSYGSSAETQYF; cdr3_nt: TGTGCCAGCAGTTACGGGAGTAGTGCGGAGACCCAGTACTTC; v_call: TRBV6-6; clone_size: once; d_call: NA; j_call: TRBJ2-5
cdr3_aa: CASSFEGNIAFF; cdr3_nt: TGTGCCAGCAGCTTCGAGGGAAATATAGCTTTCTTT; v_call: TRBV7-8; clone_size: NA; d_call: NA; j_call: TRBJ1-1
cdr3_aa: CASSEKGPGHGANVLTF; cdr3_nt: TGTGCCAGCAGTGAAAAGGGCCCAGGGCATGGGGCCAACGTCCTGACTTTC; v_call: TRBV6-1; clone_size: NA; d_call: NA; j_call: TRBJ2-6
cdr3_aa: CASSPDRSGRVTGELFF; cdr3_nt: TGTGCCAGCAGCCCAGACCGCAGCGGACGGGTCACCGGGGAGCTGTTTTTT; v_call: TRBV7-8; clone_size: NA; d_call: NA; j_call: TRBJ2-2
cdr3_aa: CASGPERNTGCEYEQYF; cdr3_nt: TGTGCTAGTGGACCAGAGAGGAATACAGGGTGTGAGTACGAGCAGTACTTC; v_call: TRBV12-5; clone_size: once; d_call: NA; j_call: TRBJ2-7
cdr3_aa: CASSARPPGLTRYEQYF; cdr3_nt: TGTGCCAGCAGCGCTCGGCCACCGGGACTAACCCGATACGAGCAGTACTTC; v_call: TRBV5-4; clone_size: NA; d_call: TRBD2; j_call: TRBJ2-7
cdr3_aa: CASSLAQGIQETQYF; cdr3_nt: TGTGCCAGCAGCCTAGCACAGGGGATTCAAGAGACCCAGTACTTC; v_call: TRBV6-1; clone_size: NA; d_call: TRBD1; j_call: TRBJ2-5
cdr3_aa: CASRSPGSETQYF; cdr3_nt: TGTGCCAGCAGATCTCCGGGAAGCGAGACCCAGTACTTC; v_call: TRBV6-5; clone_size: NA; d_call: NA; j_call: TRBJ2-5
cdr3_aa: CASRTGTSGEEQETQYF; cdr3_nt: TGTGCCAGCAGAACCGGGACTAGCGGCGAAGAACAAGAGACCCAGTACTTC; v_call: TRBV6-4; clone_size: NA; d_call: TRBD2; j_call: TRBJ2-5
cdr3_aa: CASSRAGGHGEQYF; cdr3_nt: TGTGCCAGCAGCCGGGCGGGAGGCCACGGCGAGCAGTACTTC; v_call: TRBV11-2; clone_size: NA; d_call: TRBD2; j_call: TRBJ2-7
cdr3_aa: CASSLREGHGEQFF; cdr3_nt: TGTGCCAGCAGCTTGCGGGAGGGCCATGGTGAGCAGTTCTTC; v_call: TRBV5-8; clone_size: NA; d_call: TRBD2; j_call: TRBJ2-1
cdr3_aa: CASSLAGGAGTEAFF; cdr3_nt: TGTGCCAGCAGCTTGGCTGGGGGCGCGGGCACTGAAGCTTTCTTT; v_call: TRBV11-2; clone_size: NA; d_call: NA; j_call: TRBJ1-1
cdr3_aa: CASSLRGAHQETQYF; cdr3_nt: TGTGCCAGCAGTTTAAGAGGCGCTCACCAAGAGACCCAGTACTTC; v_call: TRBV28; clone_size: NA; d_call: NA; j_call: TRBJ2-5
cdr3_aa: CASASGQHTGELFF; cdr3_nt: TGTGCCAGTGCGTCCGGACAGCACACCGGGGAGCTGTTTTTT; v_call: TRBV19; clone_size: NA; d_call: NA; j_call: TRBJ2-2
cdr3_aa: CASSYGGQETQYF; cdr3_nt: TGTGCCAGCAGTTACGGGGGGCAAGAGACCCAGTACTTC; v_call: TRBV6-5; clone_size: NA; d_call: NA; j_call: TRBJ2-5
cdr3_aa: CASSLGPAGPFNTIYF; cdr3_nt: TGTGCCAGCAGCTTAGGCCCGGCGGGCCCGTTCAACACCATATATTTT; v_call: TRBV7-2; clone_size: NA; d_call: NA; j_call: TRBJ1-3